The rows below give T cell receptor beta chains drawn from one sample of a study of blood T cell repertoires in COVID-19. The table came from immunoSEQ multiplex PCR; TCRdb's copy has only in-frame clones and leaves some out. The sample contains approximately 280,000 clones, 85% to 90% of which appear only once. Sequencing input: PBMCs or T cells enriched from blood (not recorded which). The receptors here all came from a woman under 30 with acute COVID-19. Each CDR3 is given with its conserved first and last residue. A D gene is named only where the DNA matches it firmly. Clone size is not always given. Where it is, it says once, few, many or a class for expanded clones.

D: -
V: TRBV24-1
size: -
J: TRBJ2-1
DNA: TGTGCCACCAGTGATGTAGCGGAGAGCTCCTACAATGAGCAGTTCTTC
CDR3: CATSDVAESSYNEQFF

D: -
V: TRBV21-1
size: -
J: TRBJ2-2
DNA: TGTGCCAGGACAGGGTTGACCGGGGAGCTGTTTTTT
CDR3: CARTGLTGELFF

D: -
V: TRBV23-1
size: -
J: TRBJ2-7
DNA: TGCGCCAGCAGTCAATTACTCGAGCAGTACTTC
CDR3: CASSQLLEQYF

D: -
V: TRBV2
size: once
J: TRBJ2-7
DNA: TGTGCCAGCAGTGGAGAAATCGAGCAGTACTTC
CDR3: CASSGEIEQYF

D: TRBD2
V: TRBV7-3
size: -
J: TRBJ2-1
DNA: TGTGCCAGCAGCCCAAGCGGGGGAGGGTTCCATGAGCAGTTCTTC
CDR3: CASSPSGGGFHEQFF

D: TRBD2
V: TRBV5-4
size: -
J: TRBJ2-7
DNA: TGTGCCAGCAGCCCAGCACCGACTAGCGGGAGCCTCTACGAGCAGTACTTC
CDR3: CASSPAPTSGSLYEQYF

D: TRBD2
V: TRBV7-8
size: -
J: TRBJ2-1
DNA: TGTGCCAGCAGCTTTCCGGGACTAGCGGGAATCAATGAGCAGTTCTTC
CDR3: CASSFPGLAGINEQFF

D: -
V: TRBV7-8
size: -
J: TRBJ2-7
DNA: TGTGCCAGCAGCTTAGAGACTTTCCCCCCTTACGAGCAGTACTTC
CDR3: CASSLETFPPYEQYF

D: TRBD2
V: TRBV2
size: -
J: TRBJ2-1
DNA: TGTGCCAGCACCCCGGGGGGGACTCAATACAATGAGCAGTTCTTC
CDR3: CASTPGGTQYNEQFF

D: TRBD1
V: TRBV15
size: -
J: TRBJ1-2
DNA: TGTGCCACCAGCAGAGACCGGACAGGCTATGGCTACACCTTC
CDR3: CATSRDRTGYGYTF

D: TRBD1
V: TRBV5-6
size: -
J: TRBJ2-5
DNA: TGTGCCAGCAGCTTAGGACCCCAGGGGGCATCAGAGACCCAGTACTTC
CDR3: CASSLGPQGASETQYF

D: -
V: TRBV7-8
size: -
J: TRBJ1-1
DNA: TGTGCCAGCAGCTCTGACCTACGGGTTTGGGAAGCTTTCTTT
CDR3: CASSSDLRVWEAFF

D: -
V: TRBV4-1
size: -
J: TRBJ1-3
DNA: TGCGCCAGCAGCCAAGATAATGACAGGAGACAATCTGGAAACACCATATATTTT
CDR3: CASSQDNDRRQSGNTIYF

D: -
V: TRBV19
size: -
J: TRBJ1-5
DNA: TGTGCCAGTAGTATCTTTGGGACAACAATTGACCAGCCCCAGCATTTT
CDR3: CASSIFGTTIDQPQHF

D: -
V: TRBV5-1
size: -
J: TRBJ2-2
DNA: TGCGCCAGCAGCCCCGGACTCCAGAACACCGGGGAGCTGTTTTTT
CDR3: CASSPGLQNTGELFF

D: TRBD2
V: TRBV6-4
size: once
J: TRBJ2-2
DNA: TGTGCCAGCAGTGTAGGGAGGGATGGAACCGGGGAGCTGTTTTTT
CDR3: CASSVGRDGTGELFF

D: TRBD1
V: TRBV6-5
size: -
J: TRBJ2-7
DNA: TGTGCCAGCAGAGCTACAGGGGTTGGGCGCTACGAGCAGTACTTC
CDR3: CASRATGVGRYEQYF

D: -
V: TRBV7-9
size: -
J: TRBJ2-7
DNA: TGTGCCAGCAGCTTAGAGGAGGGACGGCAGTACTTC
CDR3: CASSLEEGRQYF

D: -
V: TRBV7-6
size: -
J: TRBJ1-1
DNA: TGTGCCAGCAGCTTAGAGGGGGTGAGGAACACTGAAGCTTTCTTT
CDR3: CASSLEGVRNTEAFF

D: TRBD2
V: TRBV12-5
size: -
J: TRBJ2-1
DNA: TGTGCTAGTGGGATGGGACTAGCGGCTTCCTACAATGAGCAGTTCTTC
CDR3: CASGMGLAASYNEQFF

D: -
V: TRBV9
size: -
J: TRBJ2-7
DNA: TGTGCCAGCAGCGTAGCTTTAGACTACGAGCAGTACTTC
CDR3: CASSVALDYEQYF

D: TRBD1
V: TRBV4-1
size: -
J: TRBJ2-1
DNA: TGCGCCAGCAGCCAAGTCTTGGGGGCAGGGGGCAATGAGCAGTTCTTC
CDR3: CASSQVLGAGGNEQFF

D: -
V: TRBV30
size: -
J: TRBJ2-5
DNA: TGTGCCTGGACCACGGGTTGGGAGACCCAGTACTTC
CDR3: CAWTTGWETQYF

D: TRBD1
V: TRBV28
size: few
J: TRBJ1-3
DNA: TGTGCCAGCAGTTTACCGACAGGGTCGGGAAACACCATATATTTT
CDR3: CASSLPTGSGNTIYF